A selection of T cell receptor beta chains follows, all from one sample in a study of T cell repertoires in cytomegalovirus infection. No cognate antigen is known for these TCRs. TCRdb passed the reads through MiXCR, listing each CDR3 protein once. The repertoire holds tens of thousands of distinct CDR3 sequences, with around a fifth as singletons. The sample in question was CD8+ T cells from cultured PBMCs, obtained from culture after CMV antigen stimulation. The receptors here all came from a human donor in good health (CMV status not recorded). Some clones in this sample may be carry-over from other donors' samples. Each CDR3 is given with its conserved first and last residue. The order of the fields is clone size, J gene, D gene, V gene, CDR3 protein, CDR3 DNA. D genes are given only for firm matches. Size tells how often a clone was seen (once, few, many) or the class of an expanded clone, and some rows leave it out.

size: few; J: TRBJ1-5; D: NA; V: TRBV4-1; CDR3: CASSQVHSSPNQPQHF; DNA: TGCGCCAGCAGCCAAGTCCACAGTAGCCCGAATCAGCCCCAGCATTTT
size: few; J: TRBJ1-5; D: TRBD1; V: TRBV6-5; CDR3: CASSPGQFNQPQHF; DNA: TGTGCCAGCAGTCCGGGACAGTTTAATCAGCCCCAGCATTTT
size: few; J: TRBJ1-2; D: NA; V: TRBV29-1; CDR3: CSVEDRVTYGYTF; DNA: TGCAGCGTTGAAGATCGCGTGACTTATGGCTACACCTTC
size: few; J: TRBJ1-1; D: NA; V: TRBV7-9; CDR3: CTSSFPRDWGNTEAFF; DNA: TGTACCAGCAGCTTTCCTCGGGATTGGGGGAACACTGAAGCTTTCTTT
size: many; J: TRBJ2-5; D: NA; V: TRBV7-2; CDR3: CASSLVRGETQYF; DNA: TGTGCCAGCAGCTTAGTCCGGGGAGAGACCCAGTACTTC
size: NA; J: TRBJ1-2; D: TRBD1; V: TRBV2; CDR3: CASFRTGQYGYTF; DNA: TGTGCCAGCTTTAGGACAGGGCAATATGGCTACACCTTC
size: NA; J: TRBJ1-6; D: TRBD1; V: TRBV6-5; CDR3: CASSYTGQGESPLHF; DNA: TGTGCCAGCAGTTACACGGGACAGGGAGAATCACCCCTCCACTTT
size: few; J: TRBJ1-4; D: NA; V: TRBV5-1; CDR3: CASSLVVDEKLFF; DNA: TGCGCCAGCAGCTTGGTGGTGGATGAAAAACTGTTTTTT
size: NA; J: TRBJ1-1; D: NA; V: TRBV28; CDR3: CASRSTGSRTEAFF; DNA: TGTGCCAGCAGGTCGACAGGTTCGAGGACTGAAGCTTTCTTT
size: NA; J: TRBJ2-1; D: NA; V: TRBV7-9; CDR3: CASSSTGTPVLSEQFF; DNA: TGTGCCAGCAGCTCGACCGGGACCCCGGTCTTGAGTGAGCAGTTCTTC
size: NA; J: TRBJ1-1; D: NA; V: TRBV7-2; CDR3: CASSLVEELNTEAFF; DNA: TGTGCCAGCAGCTTAGTAGAGGAACTGAACACTGAAGCTTTCTTT
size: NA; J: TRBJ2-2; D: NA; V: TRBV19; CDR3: CASRSLRGGTGELFF; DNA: TGTGCCAGTAGATCCCTCAGGGGAGGAACCGGGGAGCTGTTTTTT
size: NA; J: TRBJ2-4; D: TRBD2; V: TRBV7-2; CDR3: CASSPTVRGVGKNIQYF; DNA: TGTGCCAGCAGCCCGACAGTCCGGGGGGTAGGCAAAAACATTCAGTACTTC
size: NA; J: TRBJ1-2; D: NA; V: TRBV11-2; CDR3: CASSPGFWKGPYGYTF; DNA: TGTGCCAGCAGCCCAGGTTTCTGGAAGGGACCCTATGGCTACACCTTC
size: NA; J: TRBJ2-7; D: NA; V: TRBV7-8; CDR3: CASTTGRGKGYEQYF; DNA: TGTGCCAGCACCACCGGCCGGGGTAAAGGCTACGAGCAGTACTTC
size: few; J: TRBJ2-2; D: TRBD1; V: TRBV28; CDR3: CASSITGGVGTGELFF; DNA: TGTGCCAGCAGTATAACAGGGGGCGTTGGCACCGGGGAGCTGTTTTTT
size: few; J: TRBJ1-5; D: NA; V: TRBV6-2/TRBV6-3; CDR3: CASRSGQNQPQHF; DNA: TGTGCCAGCAGGTCGGGTCAAAATCAGCCCCAGCATTTT
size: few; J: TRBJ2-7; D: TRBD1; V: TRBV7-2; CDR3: CASSLATGGQREQYF; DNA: TGTGCCAGCAGCTTAGCGACAGGGGGGCAACGCGAGCAGTACTTC
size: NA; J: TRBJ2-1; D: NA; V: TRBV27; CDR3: CASSLLTSRVNEQFF; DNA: TGTGCCAGCAGTTTATTAACTAGCAGGGTCAATGAGCAGTTCTTC
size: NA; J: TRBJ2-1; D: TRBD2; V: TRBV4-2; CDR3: CASSQEIGAGDYNEQFF; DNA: TGTGCCAGCAGCCAAGAAATAGGAGCGGGGGACTACAATGAGCAGTTCTTC
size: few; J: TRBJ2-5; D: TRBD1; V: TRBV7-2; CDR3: CASSLHGTGDGQETQYF; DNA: TGTGCCAGCAGCTTACACGGGACAGGGGACGGCCAAGAGACCCAGTACTTC
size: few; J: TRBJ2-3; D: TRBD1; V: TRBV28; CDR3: CASSFPGGGTDTQYF; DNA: TGTGCCAGCAGTTTTCCAGGGGGCGGAACAGATACGCAGTATTTT
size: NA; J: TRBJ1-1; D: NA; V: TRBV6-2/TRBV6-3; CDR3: CASSSTAGYTEAFF; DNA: TGTGCCAGCAGTTCAACCGCGGGGTACACTGAAGCTTTCTTT
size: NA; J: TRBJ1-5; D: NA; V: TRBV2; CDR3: CASRNNRDGNQPQHF; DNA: TGTGCCAGCAGGAACAACAGGGACGGCAATCAGCCCCAGCATTTT
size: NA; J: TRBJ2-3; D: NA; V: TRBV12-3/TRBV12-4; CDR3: CASSAREINTQYF; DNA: TGTGCCAGCAGTGCCCGGGAGATTAATACGCAGTATTTT
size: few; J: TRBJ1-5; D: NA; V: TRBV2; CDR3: CASSERDIQLHF; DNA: TGTGCCAGCAGTGAAAGGGACATACAGTTGCATTTT
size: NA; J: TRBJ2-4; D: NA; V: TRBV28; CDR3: CASSLLDSLKNRQYF; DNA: TGTGCCAGCAGTTTATTGGACAGCCTAAAAAACAGGCAGTACTTC
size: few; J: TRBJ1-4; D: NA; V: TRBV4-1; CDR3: CASSQEGEDSRSGKLFF; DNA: TGCGCCAGCAGCCAAGAAGGGGAGGACAGCCGTTCAGGGAAACTGTTTTTT